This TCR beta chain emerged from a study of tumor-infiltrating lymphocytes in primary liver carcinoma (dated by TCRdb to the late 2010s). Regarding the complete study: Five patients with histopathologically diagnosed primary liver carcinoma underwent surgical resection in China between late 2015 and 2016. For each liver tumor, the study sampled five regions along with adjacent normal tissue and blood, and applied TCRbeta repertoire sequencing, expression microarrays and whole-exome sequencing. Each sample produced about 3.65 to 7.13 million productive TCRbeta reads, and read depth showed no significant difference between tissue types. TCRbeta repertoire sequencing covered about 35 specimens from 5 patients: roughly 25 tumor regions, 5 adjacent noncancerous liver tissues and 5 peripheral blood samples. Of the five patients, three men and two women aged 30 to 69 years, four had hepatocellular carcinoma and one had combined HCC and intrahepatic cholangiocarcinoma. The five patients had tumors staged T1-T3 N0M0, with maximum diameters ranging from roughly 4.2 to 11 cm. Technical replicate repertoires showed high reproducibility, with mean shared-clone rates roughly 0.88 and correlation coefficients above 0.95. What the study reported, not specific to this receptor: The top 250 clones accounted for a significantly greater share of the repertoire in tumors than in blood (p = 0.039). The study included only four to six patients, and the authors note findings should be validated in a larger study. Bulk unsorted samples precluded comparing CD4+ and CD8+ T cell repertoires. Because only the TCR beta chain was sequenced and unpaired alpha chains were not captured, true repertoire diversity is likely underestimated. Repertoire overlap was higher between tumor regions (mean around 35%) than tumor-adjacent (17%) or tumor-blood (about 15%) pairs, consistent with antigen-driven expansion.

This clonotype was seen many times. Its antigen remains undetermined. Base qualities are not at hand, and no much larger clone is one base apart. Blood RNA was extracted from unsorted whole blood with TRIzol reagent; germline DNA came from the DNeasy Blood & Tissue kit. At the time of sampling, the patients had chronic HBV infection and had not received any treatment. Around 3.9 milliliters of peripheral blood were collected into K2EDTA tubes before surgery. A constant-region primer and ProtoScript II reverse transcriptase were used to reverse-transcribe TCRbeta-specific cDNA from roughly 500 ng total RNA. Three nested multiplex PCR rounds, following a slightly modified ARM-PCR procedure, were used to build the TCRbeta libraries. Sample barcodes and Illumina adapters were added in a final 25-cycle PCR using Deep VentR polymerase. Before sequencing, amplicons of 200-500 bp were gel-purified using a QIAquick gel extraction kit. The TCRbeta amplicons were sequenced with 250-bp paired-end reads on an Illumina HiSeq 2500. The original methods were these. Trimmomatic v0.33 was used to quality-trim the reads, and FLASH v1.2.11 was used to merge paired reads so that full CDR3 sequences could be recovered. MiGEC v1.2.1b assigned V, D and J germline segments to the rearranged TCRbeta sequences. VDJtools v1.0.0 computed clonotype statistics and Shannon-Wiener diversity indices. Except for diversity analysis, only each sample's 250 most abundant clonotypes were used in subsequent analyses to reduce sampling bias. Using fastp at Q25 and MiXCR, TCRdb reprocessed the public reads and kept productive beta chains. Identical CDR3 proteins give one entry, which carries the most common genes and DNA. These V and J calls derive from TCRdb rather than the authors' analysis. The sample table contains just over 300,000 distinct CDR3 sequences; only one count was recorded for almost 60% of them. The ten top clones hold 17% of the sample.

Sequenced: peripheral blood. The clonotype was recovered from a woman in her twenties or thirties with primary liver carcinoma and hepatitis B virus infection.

The sequenced DNA is TGTGCCAGCAATCTACAGACCGCTGGGGCCAACGTCCTGACTTTC. Translation gives CASNLQTAGANVLTF. The receptor chain draws on TRBV12-3 or TRBV12-4 and TRBJ2-6, with no reliable assignment of the D segment. V lost 7 bases and J lost 2 bases; the stretch between them is 12 bases long. Its CDR3 holds 15 amino acids, cysteine through phenylalanine. Of the read, only the CDR3 DNA is kept; its 45 bases are in frame from base 1.